Listed here are 10 T cell receptor beta chains from one sample, sequenced in a study of shared clonotypes between healthy human individuals. Naive CD8 populations comprised CD45RO-negative cells positively selected for CCR7, excluding terminally differentiated effector memory CD45RA+ cells. Libraries were prepared by immunoSEQ multiplex PCR; TCRdb keeps only in-frame clonotypes and omits some of them. This table holds under 1 million clones, around 92% found once. Input material: naive CD8+ T cells sorted from blood. The receptors come from a young man in good health.

The chain carries TRBV27 and TRBJ2-7, with D maybe TRBD1 (6 bases). CDR3 length: 16 residues. Between the trimmed V and J ends, which lost 5 bases and 4 bases, there was a span of 21 bases. CDR1 is MNHEY, CDR2 SMNVEV, per germline (reference sequence). CDR3 in DNA: TGTGCCAGCAGTACAAAACGGGACACGATCTTTTACGAGCAGTACTTC. It codes for CASSTKRDTIFYEQYF.

J is TRBJ2-1 and V is TRBV27; D may be TRBD2 (7 bases). The germline V and J ends were trimmed by 5 bases and 9 bases, with 20 bases remaining between them. This CDR3 spans 15 amino acids. Looked up from germline, CDR1 is MNHEY and CDR2 is SMNVEV (reference sequence). The CDR3 protein is CASSLLWEGEIEQFF. The CDR3 coding sequence is TGTGCCAGCAGTCTACTGTGGGAGGGGGAGATTGAGCAGTTCTTC.

The chain couples TRBV7-9 to TRBJ2-1; 13 bases fit TRBD2. V shed 5 bases and J 8 bases; nucleotides not matched to a gene: 6. CDR3 size: 15 residues. Germline CDR1 reads SEHNR; CDR2 reads FQNEAQ (reference sequence). In nucleotides, the CDR3 is TGTGCCAGCAGCAAACTAGCGGGAGGGCCGGATGAGCAGTTCTTC. This encodes CASSKLAGGPDEQFF.

V and J are TRBV6-6 and TRBJ2-7; 7 bases fit TRBD2. CDR1 is MNHNY and CDR2 is SVGAGI in the germline V gene (reference sequence). The ends lost 6 bases at V and 1 base at J; junction bases unmatched: 6. The CDR3 runs 14 residues. The CDR3 is CASREASGSYEQYF. DNA for the CDR3: TGTGCCAGCAGAGAGGCTAGCGGATCCTACGAGCAGTACTTC.

The chain carries TRBV2 and TRBJ2-3; 8 bases fit TRBD2. Germline loops: CDR1 SNHLY, CDR2 FYNNEI. The CDR3 extends over 12 amino acids. Trimming cost V 9 bases and J 4 bases; bases outside gene matches: 3. The CDR3 DNA is TGTGCCAGGCGGGGGGAGCCAGATACGCAGTATTTT. Amino acids: CARRGEPDTQYF.

The rearrangement joins TRBV9 to TRBJ2-1; 10 bases map to TRBD1. V lost 3 bases to trimming and J lost 5 bases; unmatched junction nucleotides: 5. The CDR3 totals 15 residues. The germline V gene encodes CDR1 SGDLS and CDR2 YYNGEE. The CDR3 loop is CASSEWGQGNNEQFF. The DNA of the CDR3 is TGTGCCAGCAGCGAGTGGGGACAGGGGAACAATGAGCAGTTCTTC.

With regard to this clone: The junction does not match germline at one end; this may be a read error. Within the sample, other DNA sequences also encode this same CDR3. The rearrangement uses TRBV6-4 and TRBJ2-1; 16 bases fit TRBD2. This CDR3 has 17 amino acids. Germline V gene lookup returns CDR1 MRHNA and CDR2 SNTAGT. CDR3 nucleotide sequence: TGTGCCAGCAGCGACTCGGGACTAGCGGGAGGGCCAAATGAGCAGTTCTTC. Translation: CASSDSGLAGGPNEQFF.

There are a few counts of this clone. The rearrangement uses TRBV7-6 and TRBJ1-2; 9 nucleotides match TRBD1. V gave up 5 bases and J gave up 6 bases; unmatched junction bases: 10. This CDR3 has 15 amino acids. The germline CDR1 and CDR2 sequences are SGHVS and FNYEAQ. In DNA, the CDR3 is TGTGCCAGCAGCCGGGGACAGGGAAGTGGCGATGGCTACACCTTC. Amino acid sequence: CASSRGQGSGDGYTF.

Comment on this clone: This may come from a read error, since a much larger clone is one base off. Different DNA sequences within this sample yield the same CDR3. The V and J genes are TRBV6-1 and TRBJ2-7; D unresolved. Germline values: CDR1 MNHNS, CDR2 SASEGT. This CDR3 contains 10 residues. With 6 bases removed from V and 3 bases from J, the gap between germline ends came to 3 bases. In DNA, the CDR3 is TGTGCCAGCAGGGGCTACGAGCAGTACTTC. Protein product: CASRGYEQYF.

This clone was found a few times. The chain combines TRBV7-9 with TRBJ1-2; D may be TRBD1 (5 bases). V lost 2 bases, J lost 5 bases, and 15 bases lay in between. CDR3 length: 15 amino acids. Germline lookup yields CDR1 SEHNR and CDR2 FQNEAQ (reference sequence). CDR3 sequence: CASSLRGQPIYGYTF. CDR3 in DNA: TGTGCCAGCAGCTTAAGAGGACAACCTATATATGGCTACACCTTC.